A single sample gave rise to the 10 T cell receptor beta chains below, sequenced in a study of cytomegalovirus exposure and HLA in healthy donors (dated by TCRdb to about 2017). Library prep was done by the immunoSEQ multiplex PCR assay. The multiplex PCR relied on a mix of 60 forward primers for TCR Vbeta segments and 13 reverse primers for TCR Jbeta segments. Imported from immuneACCESS, the table was reduced by TCRdb to in-frame sequences with V and J called. These copies leave out some clones; in studies compared against another copy, an unresolved V gene accounts for under half, and the cause of the remainder is not known. Counted in this sample were 75,000 to 90,000 clones; 55% to 85% of them appeared once. The ten largest clones capture 8.5% to 14% of the sample. The material sequenced was PBMCs. The receptors were gathered from a woman in her thirties or forties in good health and CMV-seropositive.

The chain combines TRBV7-2 with TRBJ2-5; no firm D call. Germline CDR1 SGHTA, CDR2 FQGNSA. CDR3 length equals 13 residues. Trimming removed 1 base from V and 6 bases from J, with 9 bases in between. CDR3 nucleotides: TGTGCCAGCAGCTTAGTCAATGGGCAGACCCAGTACTTC. Translating it yields CASSLVNGQTQYF.

V and J are TRBV7-2 and TRBJ2-2, with 8 bases identical to TRBD1. CDR1 SGHTA and CDR2 FQGNSA come from the germline V gene. V lost 5 bases, J lost 6 bases, and 5 bases stayed unmatched. This CDR3 has 14 amino acids. The CDR3 sequence: CASSPQGQAGELFF. CDR3 sequence (DNA): TGTGCCAGCAGCCCCCAGGGACAGGCCGGGGAGCTGTTTTTT.

V usage is TRBV15 and J usage is TRBJ2-1, with D hard to call. Per germline, CDR1 LNHNV and CDR2 YYDKDF (reference sequence). V lost 1 base and J 12 bases, leaving 16 bases between the germline ends. The CDR3 totals 14 residues. The CDR3 spells CATSRGPETAAQFF. Here the CDR3 DNA reads TGTGCCACCAGCAGAGGACCCGAAACGGCGGCGCAGTTCTTC.

The rearrangement uses TRBV7-2 and TRBJ1-1, with D perhaps TRBD1 (6 bases). The CDR3 sequence is 12 residues long. V shed 4 bases and J shed 11 bases, with 14 bases lying between them. Per germline, CDR1 SGHTA and CDR2 FQGNSA. For the CDR3, the DNA is TGTGCCAGCAGCTCCCAGGGGAATAAGGCTTTCTTT. Protein product: CASSSQGNKAFF.

This clone was counted between two and nine times. V usage is TRBV15 and J usage is TRBJ2-7, with 8 bases fitting TRBD1. The V segment lost 1 base and the J segment 5 bases; nucleotides outside the gene matches: 10. The CDR3 has 16 residues. Germline CDR1 LNHNV, CDR2 YYDKDF (reference sequence). The CDR3 DNA reads TGTGCCACCAGCAGAGGCCTCTTGGACAGGGCGGACGAGCAGTACTTC. Translated: CATSRGLLDRADEQYF.

V usage is TRBV2 and J usage is TRBJ2-1; 9 bases match TRBD1. The CDR3 sequence is 15 residues long. Germline V CDR1 and CDR2: SNHLY, FYNNEI. J lost 5 bases, V lost 6 bases, and 8 bases had no gene match. CDR3 amino acids: CASRGRDRAHNEQFF. In DNA, the CDR3 is TGTGCCAGCAGGGGGAGGGACAGGGCCCACAATGAGCAGTTCTTC.

The chain uses TRBV11-2 and TRBJ2-2; D possibly corresponds to TRBD2 (6 bases). This CDR3 has 14 amino acids. V lost 2 bases, J lost 5 bases, and 9 bases lay in between. The germline V gene encodes CDR1 SGHAT and CDR2 FQNNGV. CDR3: CASSLRRGTGELFF. CDR3 DNA sequence: TGTGCCAGCAGCTTAAGGAGGGGAACCGGGGAGCTGTTTTTT. Supplemented by reference TRBV11-2 and TRBJ2-2, the full variable domain reads EAGVAQSPRYKIIEKRQSVAFWCNPISGHATLYWYQQILGQGPKLLIQFQNNGVVDDSQLPKDRFSAERLKGVDSTLKIQPAKLEDSAVYLCASSLRRGTGELFFGEGSRLTVL.

This chain joins TRBV6-5 and TRBJ1-1; tentatively, D is TRBD1 (6 bases). The CDR3 is made up of 16 amino acids. The ends were cut back, 2 bases at V and 4 bases at J, with 17 bases in the middle. The V gene's germline CDR1 is MNHEY and CDR2 SVGAGI. The CDR3 is CASSYGWGQVVTEAFF. Written as DNA, the CDR3 is TGTGCCAGCAGTTACGGGTGGGGGCAGGTGGTCACTGAAGCTTTCTTT.

As regards this clone: A much larger clonotype is one base distant, so this may be a read error. The V gene is TRBV7-3, the J gene TRBJ1-1, with D unclear. There are 13 residues in the CDR3. CDR1 and CDR2 from the germline V gene are SGHTA and FQGTGA. The ends were cut back, 2 bases at V and 1 base at J, with 5 bases in the middle. CDR3: CASSLQANTEAFF. CDR3 in DNA: TGTGCCAGCAGCTTACAGGCGAACACTGAAGCTTTCTTT.

This clone occurred a few times. CDR3 DNA: TGTGCCTGGAGTGGAAGCCTAGCGGCCTCCACAGATACGCAGTATTTT. Translated, it gives CAWSGSLAASTDTQYF. The V call is TRBV30, the J call TRBJ2-3; 7 bases align to TRBD2. Germline V gene data show CDR1 as GTSNPN and CDR2 as SVGIG (reference sequence). CDR3 length equals 16 residues. Losses at the gene ends were 1 base for V and 2 bases for J; bases not matched to a gene: 9.